The 29 T cell receptor beta chains presented below share a single source sample, sequenced in a study of Ad26.COV2.S vaccination and SARS-CoV-2 variants. Described treatment: about 20 received Ad26.COV2.S at low or high dose, single or two shots; several received placebo; per-sample allocation not given. All samples were drawn on day 63, counting from the first vaccine or placebo injection. Libraries were prepared by immunoSEQ multiplex PCR; TCRdb keeps only in-frame clonotypes and omits some of them. The profile shows roughly 400,000 clones, approximately 91% of them singletons. Sequenced material: peripheral blood, taken in a trial of Ad26.COV2.S vaccine versus placebo. The receptors were sampled from a person between 18 and 59 years old who received the Ad26.COV2.S COVID-19 vaccine or a placebo.

This rearrangement joins TRBV2 to TRBJ2-3, with 8 bases that match TRBD1. Trimming cost V 5 bases and J 2 bases; bases outside gene matches: 6. In germline, CDR1 is SNHLY, CDR2 FYNNEI. The CDR3 runs to 15 residues. CDR3 sequence (DNA): TGTGCCAGCAGTAAGGACAGGGTGGACACAGATACGCAGTATTTT. It is translated as CASSKDRVDTDTQYF.

This clone came up many times. The chain carries TRBV28 and TRBJ2-3; 10 bases match TRBD1. Per the germline V gene, CDR1 is MDHEN and CDR2 is SYDVKM. V gave up 5 bases and J gave up 4 bases; unmatched junction bases: 6. This CDR3 comprises 15 residues. The CDR3 nucleotides read TGTGCCAGCAGTCAGGGGACAGGGGACGCAGATACGCAGTATTTT. Amino acids: CASSQGTGDADTQYF.

This clone was seen only once. The chain has TRBV3-1 (or the pseudogene TRBV3-2) and TRBJ2-6, with D possibly matching TRBD2 (6 bases). Germline V gene sequence: CDR1 LGHDT, CDR2 YNNKEL (reference sequence). V lost 4 bases to trimming and J lost 0 bases, with 16 bases between them. The CDR3 is 18 residues long. This CDR3 is CASSPRASANSGANVLTF. The CDR3 coding sequence is TGTGCCAGCAGCCCGCGAGCTAGCGCCAACTCTGGGGCCAACGTCCTGACTTTC.

This chain joins TRBV27 and TRBJ2-7; no reliable D call. The ends were cut back, 7 bases at V and 3 bases at J, with 7 bases in the middle. The CDR3 totals 11 residues. Germline V gives CDR1 MNHEY, CDR2 SMNVEV (reference sequence). The CDR3 protein is CASTFGYEQYF. CDR3 nucleotide sequence: TGTGCCAGCACCTTCGGCTACGAGCAGTACTTC.

The V call is TRBV19, the J call TRBJ1-5; D is possibly TRBD1 (5 bases). Germline values: CDR1 LNHDA, CDR2 SQIVND (reference sequence). The V end lost 6 bases, the J end lost 0 bases, and 12 bases lay between the germline ends. There are 15 residues in the CDR3. CDR3 loop: CASRPRDFSNQPQHF. CDR3 coding DNA: TGTGCCAGTAGACCTCGGGACTTTAGCAATCAGCCCCAGCATTTT.

The chain has TRBV30 and TRBJ1-5, with D perhaps matching TRBD1 (6 bases). Germline CDR1 and CDR2: GTSNPN and SVGIG (reference sequence). The CDR3 consists of 15 residues. V was trimmed by 4 bases and J by 5 bases, leaving 18 bases between them. The CDR3: CAWTAGTGLYQPQHF. CDR3 in DNA: TGTGCCTGGACCGCCGGAACAGGGTTATATCAGCCCCAGCATTTT.

The CDR3 DNA reads TGTGCCAGCAGGTCCCGACTAGCGGGAAGTAATGAGCAGTTCTTC. Protein: CASRSRLAGSNEQFF. The chain uses TRBV28 and TRBJ2-1; 11 nucleotides agree with TRBD2. The CDR3 is 15 amino acids. V shed 6 bases, J shed 7 bases, and the junction held 8 bases outside the gene matches. CDR1 and CDR2 from the germline V gene are MDHEN and SYDVKM.

The chain recombines TRBV5-1 with TRBJ2-7; 7 bases line up with TRBD2. The CDR3 totals 14 residues. V lost 5 bases, J lost 7 bases, and 12 bases stayed unmatched. Germline values: CDR1 SGHRS, CDR2 YFSETQ. CDR3 DNA sequence: TGCGCCAGCAGGCTAGCGGAATTCGGTAAGGAGCAGTACTTC. Translated: CASRLAEFGKEQYF.

This chain connects TRBV9 to TRBJ1-1; D perhaps matches TRBD1 (6 bases). V lost 0 bases, J lost 2 bases, and 14 bases lay in between. From germline, CDR1 is SGDLS and CDR2 YYNGEE. The CDR3 sequence is 16 residues long. The CDR3 DNA reads as TGTGCCAGCAGCGTAGTTCTTGGGGGGCGAAACACTGAAGCTTTCTTT. Encoded protein: CASSVVLGGRNTEAFF.

This chain joins TRBV5-1 and TRBJ2-1; D tentatively fits TRBD1 or TRBD2 (5 bases each). Germline loops: CDR1 SGHRS, CDR2 YFSETQ. V lost 5 bases, J lost 0 bases, and 18 bases lay in between. This CDR3 contains 17 residues. The CDR3 loop reads CASSSSLGGSSYNEQFF. For the CDR3, the DNA is TGCGCCAGCAGTTCGTCACTTGGGGGTAGCTCCTACAATGAGCAGTTCTTC.

For this clone: A read error may account for a junction end that differs from germline. The chain is built from TRBV6-5 and TRBJ2-3; no clear D gene. Germline V gene lookup returns CDR1 MNHEY and CDR2 SVGAGI. There are 13 residues in the CDR3. CDR3 protein: CASKPPLTHTQYF. DNA for the CDR3: TGTGCCAGCAAGCCGCCCCTCACACATACGCAGTATTTT.

The chain recombines TRBV7-8 with TRBJ2-7; D not resolved. Per germline, CDR1 SGHVS and CDR2 FQNEAQ. Trimming pared 5 bases from V and 6 bases from J, leaving 11 bases between. CDR3 size: 12 residues. The CDR3 reads CASSPPSLEQYF. CDR3 coding DNA: TGTGCCAGCAGCCCCCCTTCCCTCGAGCAGTACTTC. The whole variable domain, remainder taken from reference TRBV7-8 and TRBJ2-7, is GAGVSQSPRYKVAKRGQDVALRCDPISGHVSLFWYQQALGQGPEFLTYFQNEAQLDKSGLPSDRFFAERPEGSVSTLKIQRTQQEDSAVYLCASSPPSLEQYFGPGTRLTVT.

The chain carries TRBV7-9 and TRBJ1-1; D is unclear. The CDR3 sequence is 16 residues long. Trimming shortened V by 5 bases and J by 0 bases, and 16 bases separated the two germline ends. CDR1 and CDR2 from the germline V gene are SEHNR and FQNEAQ (reference sequence). The CDR3 nucleotides are TGTGCCAGCAGCAGCACGCGGTCCCATATGAACACTGAAGCTTTCTTT. Amino acid sequence: CASSSTRSHMNTEAFF.

This chain joins TRBV29-1 and TRBJ1-4; the match to TRBD1 covers 7 bases. The CDR3 runs to 14 residues. Germline loops: CDR1 SQVTM, CDR2 ANQGSEA. V lost 6 bases to trimming and J lost 3 bases; unmatched junction nucleotides: 7. The CDR3 coding sequence is TGCAGCGTCCAACAGGGGTCAGCTAATGAAAAACTGTTTTTT. Its protein product is CSVQQGSANEKLFF.

The sample holds a few counts of this clone. V gene TRBV6-5 combines with J gene TRBJ2-5; perhaps D is TRBD1 or TRBD2 (6 bases each). Trimming left V 8 bases short and J 5 bases short, with 15 bases between. CDR3 length: 13 residues. The germline gives CDR1 MNHEY, CDR2 SVGAGI. CDR3 loop: CASEGGVRETQYF. The CDR3 DNA is TGTGCCAGCGAGGGGGGTGTCCGGGAGACCCAGTACTTC.

The chain employs TRBV2 and TRBJ2-7; 8 positions agree with TRBD1. Germline CDR1 is SNHLY and CDR2 is FYNNEI. The CDR3 spans 14 residues. V was clipped by 9 bases and J by 1 base; unmatched bases: 8. The CDR3 loop is CASHRDRSSYEQYF. The CDR3 bases are TGTGCCAGTCACCGGGACAGGTCTTCCTACGAGCAGTACTTC. Looking up the rest from reference TRBV2 and TRBJ2-7 gives the full variable domain: EPEVTQTPSHQVTQMGQEVILRCVPISNHLYFYWYRQILGQKVEFLVSFYNNEISEKSEIFDDQFSVERPDGSNFTLKIRSTKLEDSAMYFCASHRDRSSYEQYFGPGTRLTVT.

This clone appeared a few times. The rearrangement joins TRBV28 to TRBJ2-7; D gene ambiguous. Germline-derived CDR1 and CDR2 are MDHEN and SYDVKM. The germline V and J ends were trimmed by 2 bases and 6 bases, with 5 bases remaining between them. This CDR3 contains 11 residues. CDR3 DNA: TGTGCCAGCAGTTTAGCTTCCGAGCAGTACTTC. The encoded protein is CASSLASEQYF.

The rearrangement uses TRBV28 and TRBJ1-5, with a tentative D call TRBD1 (6 bases). The CDR3 totals 14 residues. The ends were cut back, 2 bases at V and 7 bases at J, with 12 bases in the middle. The germline V gene has CDR1 MDHEN and CDR2 SYDVKM. The CDR3 loop reads CASSLGGAGQPQHF. The CDR3 DNA is TGTGCCAGCAGTTTAGGGGGGGCGGGGCAGCCCCAGCATTTT.

The rearrangement links TRBV6-6 to TRBJ2-1, with D unresolved. V was clipped by 6 bases and J by 7 bases, with 10 bases between them. Germline-derived CDR1 and CDR2 are MNHNY and SVGAGI (reference sequence). CDR3 size: 12 residues. The CDR3 sequence: CASSRYWNEQFF. The CDR3 region has the DNA TGTGCCAGCAGCCGCTATTGGAATGAGCAGTTCTTC.

The V call is TRBV2, the J call TRBJ2-3, with 12 bases lining up with TRBD2. The germline V gene has CDR1 SNHLY and CDR2 FYNNEI. After removal of 6 bases from V and 6 bases from J, the junction contained 7 bases not matched to a gene. This CDR3 contains 15 residues. The CDR3 nucleotides are TGTGCCAGCAGGGCGACTAGCGGGAGTTGGGATACGCAGTATTTT. Protein: CASRATSGSWDTQYF.

The V call is TRBV6-5, the J call TRBJ2-7; D might be TRBD1 or TRBD2, each matching 5 bases. CDR1 and CDR2 (germline): MNHEY, SVGAGI. The CDR3 contains 13 residues. Trimming removed 8 bases at V and 0 bases at J, with 11 bases between. The CDR3 nucleotides are TGTGCCAGCCAATCAGGGACCTCCTACGAGCAGTACTTC. Its translation: CASQSGTSYEQYF.

The V call is TRBV2, the J call TRBJ2-5; 11 positions match TRBD1. V shed 7 bases and J 5 bases; nucleotides not matched to a gene: 3. CDR1 and CDR2 (germline): SNHLY, FYNNEI. The CDR3 has 13 residues. The CDR3 is CASKDRGQETQYF. The CDR3 DNA reads as TGTGCCAGCAAGGACAGGGGGCAGGAGACCCAGTACTTC.

This sequence joins TRBV10-3 and TRBJ2-7; 9 bases are a match to TRBD1. This CDR3 has 15 residues. V lost 3 bases to trimming and J lost 6 bases; unmatched junction nucleotides: 9. Germline V gene lookup returns CDR1 ENHRY and CDR2 SYGVKD. The CDR3 DNA follows: TGTGCCATCAGTGAACCGGGACAGGGAGTGGGCGAGCAGTACTTC. Protein: CAISEPGQGVGEQYF.

The chain is built from TRBV7-9 and TRBJ2-3; 7 bases match TRBD2. The CDR3 extends over 14 amino acids. CDR1 and CDR2 (germline): SEHNR, FQNEAQ (reference sequence). Germline trimming cut 11 bases from V and 1 base from J; bases unmatched to any gene: 9. The chain's CDR3 is CAPTRGYGTDTQYF. The CDR3 DNA follows: TGTGCCCCTACGCGGGGGTACGGCACAGATACGCAGTATTTT.

The chain is built from TRBV3-1 (or the pseudogene TRBV3-2) and TRBJ2-1; D may be TRBD2 (6 bases). The CDR3 totals 15 residues. In germline, CDR1 is LGHDT, CDR2 YNNKEL (reference sequence). V was clipped by 0 bases and J by 1 base, with 7 bases between them. The CDR3 spells CASSQDAGSYNEQFF. The CDR3 coding sequence is TGTGCCAGCAGCCAAGATGCGGGGTCCTACAATGAGCAGTTCTTC.

The gene calls are TRBV6-6 and TRBJ2-7; 10 bases align to TRBD2. CDR1 and CDR2 (germline): MNHNY, SVGAGI (reference sequence). J gave up 7 bases and V 5 bases, and 8 bases lay outside the gene matches. This CDR3 is built from 14 residues. CDR3 DNA: TGTGCCAGCAGTCCTCGAGCGGGAGGGAGTGAGCAGTACTTC. Protein sequence: CASSPRAGGSEQYF.

A single count supports this clone. V is TRBV3-1 (or the pseudogene TRBV3-2) and J is TRBJ2-5; D is unresolved. Germline V gene sequence: CDR1 LGHDT, CDR2 YNNKEL (reference sequence). The length of the CDR3 is 12 residues. V was cut by 4 bases and J by 2 bases, with 5 bases left in between. CDR3 sequence (DNA): TGTGCCAGCAGCCTATCTCAAGAGACCCAGTACTTC. It codes for CASSLSQETQYF.

The chain joins TRBV29-1 to TRBJ2-2; 12 nucleotides match TRBD2. Germline CDR1 is SQVTM and CDR2 is ANQGSEA. The CDR3 has 14 residues. The ends lost 6 bases at V and 6 bases at J; junction bases unmatched: 5. The CDR3 loop reads CSVDGTSGSGELFF. Written as DNA, the CDR3 is TGCAGCGTCGATGGGACTAGCGGGTCCGGGGAGCTGTTTTTT.

This clone has only a few counts. This chain connects TRBV30 to TRBJ2-3; weak D call: TRBD2 (6 bases). In germline, CDR1 is GTSNPN, CDR2 SVGIG (reference sequence). The CDR3 is 14 residues long. Trimming removed 0 bases from V and 2 bases from J, with 9 bases in between. This CDR3 is CAWSVGGNTDTQYF. CDR3 bases: TGTGCCTGGAGTGTTGGCGGGAACACAGATACGCAGTATTTT. Complete variable domain (other parts from reference TRBV30 and TRBJ2-3): SQTIHQWPATLVQPVGSPLSLECTVEGTSNPNLYWYRQAAGRGLQLLFYSVGIGQISSEVPQNLSASRPQDRQFILSSKKLLLSDSGFYLCAWSVGGNTDTQYFGPGTRLTVL.